Listed below are T cell receptor beta chains from one sample, sequenced in a study of T cell responses to AZD1222 COVID-19 vaccine. Assay: immunoSEQ multiplex PCR; the TCRdb copy retains only in-frame clones and omits some. This table holds about 150,000 clones, under 95% found once. The sample consisted of peripheral blood, taken 28 days after the second dose of the MenACWY control vaccine. The receptors stem from an adult who received the MenACWY meningococcal vaccine as a control. CDR3s include the opening cysteine and the closing phenylalanine or tryptophan. The D gene is left open where the match is weak.

TRBV3-1/TRBV3-2	TRBJ2-1	TRBD2	TGTGCCAGCAGCCCCACTAGCGGGACCTACAATGAGCAGTTCTTC	CASSPTSGTYNEQFF
TRBV2	TRBJ2-7	TRBD2	TGTGCCAGCAGAGACCAAACGGGACTAGCGGGAGACGAGCAGTACTTC	CASRDQTGLAGDEQYF
TRBV19	TRBJ2-5	TRBD1	TGTGCCAGTAGTACGACCGGGACAGGCCAAGAGACCCAGTACTTC	CASSTTGTGQETQYF
TRBV6-5	TRBJ1-2	-	TGTGCCAGCAGTTGGGGTGAAGGGTTTAACTATGGCTACACCTTC	CASSWGEGFNYGYTF
TRBV19	TRBJ2-7	-	TGTGCCAGTAGTATAGAACGGGACGGAATCTACGAGCAGTACTTC	CASSIERDGIYEQYF
TRBV6-1	TRBJ2-7	-	TGTGCCAGCAGTGAAGTGTCAGGGAGAACCTACGAGCAGTACTTC	CASSEVSGRTYEQYF
TRBV6-6	TRBJ2-7	-	TGTGCCAGCAGCGACCTAGTTGTGGCCTACGAGCAGTACTTC	CASSDLVVAYEQYF
TRBV10-3	TRBJ1-6	-	TGTGCCATCAGTGAACAGGGCATCGGAAATTCACCCCTCCACTTT	CAISEQGIGNSPLHF
TRBV6-9	TRBJ2-2	-	TGTGCCAGCAGTTGCCGCCTCAGGGGAGGGAACACCGGGGAGCTGTTTTTT	CASSCRLRGGNTGELFF
TRBV15	TRBJ2-7	TRBD2	TGTGCCACCAGCAGAGGGACTAGCGGGGGCTACGAGCAGTACTTC	CATSRGTSGGYEQYF
TRBV12-3/TRBV12-4	TRBJ2-1	TRBD2	TGTGCCAGCATCGGGGGGTGGAATGAGCAGTTCTTC	CASIGGWNEQFF
TRBV5-1	TRBJ1-2	-	TGCGCCAGCAGCACCGACAGCGCTAACTATGGCTACACCTTC	CASSTDSANYGYTF